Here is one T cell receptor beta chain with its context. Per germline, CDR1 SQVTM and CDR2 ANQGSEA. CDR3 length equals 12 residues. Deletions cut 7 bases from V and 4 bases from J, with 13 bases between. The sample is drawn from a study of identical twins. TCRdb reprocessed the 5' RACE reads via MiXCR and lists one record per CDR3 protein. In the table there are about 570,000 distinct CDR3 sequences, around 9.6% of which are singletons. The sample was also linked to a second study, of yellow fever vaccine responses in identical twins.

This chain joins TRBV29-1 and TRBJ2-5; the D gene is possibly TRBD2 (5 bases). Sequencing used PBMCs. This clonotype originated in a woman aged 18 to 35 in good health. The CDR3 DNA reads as TGCAGCGGCCTGCGTCGGGGAGAGACCCAGTACTTC. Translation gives CSGLRRGETQYF.